The clone carrying this T cell receptor (beta chain) showed up just a few times. What it binds is not known. The sample belongs to a study of CD8 T cells in ankylosing spondylitis. The CDR3 consists of 15 residues. V dropped 4 bases and J dropped 0 bases, with 13 bases sitting between them. CDR1 and CDR2 (germline): MDHEN, SYDVKM. One entry per CDR3 protein, called by TCRdb with MiXCR from the 5' RACE reads. The data hold approximately 440,000 distinct CDR3 sequences, with approximately 17% observed a single time. Study-wide results and limits: Prior literature has documented some motif variants in synovial fluid and blood from reactive arthritis. Apparently characteristic of ankylosing spondylitis blood was a TCR beta motif (roughly 8 highly homologous variants).

The sequence came from a male donor with ankylosing spondylitis. Sequenced: blood, either unsorted or a sorted T cell fraction (not recorded which). V usage is TRBV28 and J usage is TRBJ2-7; D is perhaps TRBD2 (6 bases). The CDR3 coding sequence is TGTGCCAGCAGTTGGGCAGGGAGGAGCTCCTACGAGCAGTACTTC. This codes for CASSWAGRSSYEQYF.